This TCR beta chain was captured by sequencing in a study of T cells after yellow fever vaccination. Study observations and caveats: CD4 and CD8 compartments shared a small share of clonotypes, likely from convergent recombination. Primary-vaccination clones mostly resurfaced post-booster (about 95% CD4, roughly 90% CD8).

This CDR3 spans 13 amino acids. Germline V CDR1 and CDR2: SGHTA, FQGNSA. V was shortened by 1 base and J by 8 bases, with 10 bases between the two germline ends. With regard to this clonotype: Its target is unknown.

5'RACE template switching added a universal primer site and UMIs to TCR cDNA. Each CDR3 protein is one row after TCRdb ran MiXCR on the 5' RACE reads. This sample has approximately 550,000 distinct CDR3 sequences, with roughly 19% found just once. J is TRBJ2-3 and V is TRBV7-2; no definite D call. The clonotype originates from a man aged 25-40 years who received the YFV17D yellow fever vaccine. The sequencing used PBMCs, collected 15 days after the yellow fever booster vaccination. As DNA, the CDR3 is TGTGCCAGCAGCTTAGTACCCGATACTACGCAGTATTTT. It codes for CASSLVPDTTQYF. The full variable domain, in which reference TRBV7-2 and TRBJ2-3 provide the parts outside the CDR3, is GAGVSQSPSNKVTEKGKDVELRCDPISGHTALYWYRQSLGQGLEFLIYFQGNSAPDKSGLPSDRFSAERTGGSVSTLTIQRTQQEDSAVYLCASSLVPDTTQYFGPGTRLTVL.